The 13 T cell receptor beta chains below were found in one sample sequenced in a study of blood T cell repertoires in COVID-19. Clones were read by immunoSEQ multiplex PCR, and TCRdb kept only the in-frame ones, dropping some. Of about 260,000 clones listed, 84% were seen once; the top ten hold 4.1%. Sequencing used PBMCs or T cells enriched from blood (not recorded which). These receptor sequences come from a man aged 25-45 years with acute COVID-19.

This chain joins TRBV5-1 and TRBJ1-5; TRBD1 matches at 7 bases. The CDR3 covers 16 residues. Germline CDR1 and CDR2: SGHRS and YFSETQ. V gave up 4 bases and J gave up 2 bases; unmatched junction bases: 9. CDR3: CASSPGSDRGNQPQHF. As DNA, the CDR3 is TGCGCCAGCAGCCCAGGTTCCGACAGGGGCAATCAGCCCCAGCATTTT.

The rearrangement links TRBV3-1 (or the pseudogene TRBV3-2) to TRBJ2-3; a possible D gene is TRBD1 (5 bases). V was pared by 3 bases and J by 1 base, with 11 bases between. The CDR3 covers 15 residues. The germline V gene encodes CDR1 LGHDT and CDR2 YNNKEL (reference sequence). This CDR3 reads CASSHPGLGTDTQYF. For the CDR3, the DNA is TGTGCCAGCAGCCATCCAGGGTTGGGCACAGATACGCAGTATTTT.

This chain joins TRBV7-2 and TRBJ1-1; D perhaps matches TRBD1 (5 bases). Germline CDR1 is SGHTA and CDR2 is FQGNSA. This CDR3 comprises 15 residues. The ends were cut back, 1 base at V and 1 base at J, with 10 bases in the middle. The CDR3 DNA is TGTGCCAGCAGCTTAGGTGCGGGGCCGAACACTGAAGCTTTCTTT. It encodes CASSLGAGPNTEAFF.

In DNA form, the CDR3 reads TGTGCCAGCAGCCCGTCACTATCGGGGGGCTACAATGAGCAGTTCTTC. It yields the protein CASSPSLSGGYNEQFF. V gene TRBV11-2 combines with J gene TRBJ2-1, with 7 bases matching TRBD2. Germline CDR1 reads SGHAT; CDR2 reads FQNNGV. V trimming: 5 bases; J trimming: 3 bases; junction bases outside the gene matches: 10. CDR3 size: 16 residues.

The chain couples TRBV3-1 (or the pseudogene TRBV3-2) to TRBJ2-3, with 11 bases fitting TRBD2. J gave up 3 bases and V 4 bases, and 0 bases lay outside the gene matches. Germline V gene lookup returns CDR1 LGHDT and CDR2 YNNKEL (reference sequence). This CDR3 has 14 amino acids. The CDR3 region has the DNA TGTGCCAGCAGCCGACTAGCGGGGACAGATACGCAGTATTTT. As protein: CASSRLAGTDTQYF.

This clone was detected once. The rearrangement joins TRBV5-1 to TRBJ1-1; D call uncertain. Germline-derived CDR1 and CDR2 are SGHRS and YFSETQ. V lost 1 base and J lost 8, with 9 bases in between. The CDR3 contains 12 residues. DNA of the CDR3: TGCGCCAGCAGCTTGTCCGGGAAAGAAGCTTTCTTT. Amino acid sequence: CASSLSGKEAFF.

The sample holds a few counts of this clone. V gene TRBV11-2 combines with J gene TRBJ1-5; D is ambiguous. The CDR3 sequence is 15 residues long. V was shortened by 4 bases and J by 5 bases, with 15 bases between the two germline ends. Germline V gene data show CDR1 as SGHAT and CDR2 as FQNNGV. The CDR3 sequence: CASSSSGSPDQPQHF. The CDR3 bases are TGTGCCAGCAGCTCCTCCGGGTCGCCGGATCAGCCCCAGCATTTT.

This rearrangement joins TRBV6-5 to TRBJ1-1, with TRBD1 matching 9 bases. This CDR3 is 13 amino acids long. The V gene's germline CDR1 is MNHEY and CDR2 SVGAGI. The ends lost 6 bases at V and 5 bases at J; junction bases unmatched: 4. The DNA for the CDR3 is TGTGCCAGCAGGGTAGACAGGGGGACTGAAGCTTTCTTT. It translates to CASRVDRGTEAFF.

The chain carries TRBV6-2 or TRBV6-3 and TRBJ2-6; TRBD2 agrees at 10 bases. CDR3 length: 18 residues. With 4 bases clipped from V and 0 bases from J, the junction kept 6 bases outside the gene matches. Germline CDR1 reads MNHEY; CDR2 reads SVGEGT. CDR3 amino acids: CASSSWTSGDSGANVLTF. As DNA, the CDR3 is TGTGCCAGCAGTTCCTGGACTAGCGGAGACTCTGGGGCCAACGTCCTGACTTTC.

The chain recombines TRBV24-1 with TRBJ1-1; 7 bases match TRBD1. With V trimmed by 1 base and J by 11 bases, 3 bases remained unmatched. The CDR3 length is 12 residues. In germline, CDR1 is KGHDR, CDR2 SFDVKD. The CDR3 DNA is TGTGCCACCAGTGATTTACAGGGGAAGGCTTTCTTT. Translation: CATSDLQGKAFF.

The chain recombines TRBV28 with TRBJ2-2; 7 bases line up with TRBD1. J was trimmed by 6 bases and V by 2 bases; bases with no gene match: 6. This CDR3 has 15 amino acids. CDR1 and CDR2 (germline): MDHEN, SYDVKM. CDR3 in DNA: TGTGCCAGCAGTTTAGTAGGGGGCGGTCCCGGGGAGCTGTTTTTT. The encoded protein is CASSLVGGGPGELFF.

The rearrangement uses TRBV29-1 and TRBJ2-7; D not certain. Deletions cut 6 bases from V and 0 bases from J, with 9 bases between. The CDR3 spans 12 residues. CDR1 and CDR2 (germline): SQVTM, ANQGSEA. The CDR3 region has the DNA TGCAGCGTCGAGGATAGCTCCTACGAGCAGTACGTC. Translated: CSVEDSSYEQYV.

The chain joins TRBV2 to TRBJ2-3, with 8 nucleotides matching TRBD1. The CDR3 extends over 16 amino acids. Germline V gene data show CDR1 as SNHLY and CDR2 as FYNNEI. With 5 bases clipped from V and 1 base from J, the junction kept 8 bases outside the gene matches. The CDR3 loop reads CASSNREQGGTDTQYF. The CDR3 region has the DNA TGTGCCAGCAGTAACCGGGAACAGGGGGGCACAGATACGCAGTATTTT.